Below are 32 T cell receptor beta chains sequenced from a single sample in a study of identical twins. TCRdb re-analysed the 5' RACE reads in MiXCR, keeping a single row per CDR3 protein. The repertoire holds approximately 620,000 distinct CDR3 sequences, with less than 10% as singletons. Separately, the same data were catalogued under a study of yellow fever vaccine responses in identical twins.

The sequenced sample consisted of PBMCs. All receptors come from a woman aged 18-29 years in good health.

This clonotype was seen ten or more times. The chain couples TRBV20-1 to TRBJ2-7; 11 bases align to TRBD2. V lost 1 base to trimming and J lost 0 bases; unmatched junction nucleotides: 5. CDR1 is DFQATT and CDR2 is SNEGSKA in the germline V gene (reference sequence). This CDR3 is built from 16 residues. The CDR3 DNA reads as TGCAGTGCTAGAGGGCTAGCGGGAGGCGACTCCTACGAGCAGTACTTC. It translates to CSARGLAGGDSYEQYF.

V is TRBV7-9 and J is TRBJ2-7; 10 nucleotides match TRBD2. This CDR3 is built from 17 residues. Trimming cost V 5 bases and J 2 bases; bases outside gene matches: 12. CDR1 and CDR2 (germline): SEHNR, FQNEAQ (reference sequence). The CDR3: CASSIGAGGPKPYEQYF. The CDR3 DNA sequence: TGTGCCAGCAGCATAGGAGCGGGAGGGCCTAAACCCTACGAGCAGTACTTC.

This clonotype was counted many times. The genes are TRBV29-1 and TRBJ2-1; TRBD1 might be the D (5 bases). Germline values: CDR1 SQVTM, CDR2 ANQGSEA. V lost 6 bases and J 4 bases, leaving 13 bases between the germline ends. CDR3 length: 13 amino acids. CDR3 sequence (DNA): TGCAGCGTGAGGACAAGCGATTACAATGAGCAGTTCTTC. Its protein product is CSVRTSDYNEQFF.

The V gene is TRBV4-3, the J gene TRBJ2-1; TRBD2 aligns across 10 bases. CDR1 is LGHNA and CDR2 is YSLEER in the germline V gene. This CDR3 is 18 amino acids long. Losses at the gene ends were 0 bases for V and 6 bases for J; bases not matched to a gene: 11. CDR3 bases: TGCGCCAGCAGCCAAGATCTAGCGGGAGTTTCGCCGGTCAATGAGCAGTTCTTC. It encodes CASSQDLAGVSPVNEQFF.

This chain connects TRBV6-6 to TRBJ1-2; D is perhaps TRBD1 (5 bases). The CDR3 loop spans 13 amino acids. Between the trimmed V and J ends, which lost 7 bases and 6 bases, there was a span of 15 bases. The germline V gene encodes CDR1 MNHNY and CDR2 SVGAGI (reference sequence). CDR3 protein: CASISPGTDGYTF. The DNA of the CDR3 is TGTGCCAGCATTAGCCCAGGGACGGATGGCTACACCTTC.

This clonotype came up many times. V gene TRBV4-2 combines with J gene TRBJ1-1; 9 bases align to TRBD1. Germline values: CDR1 LGHNA, CDR2 YNFKEQ. This CDR3 contains 18 residues. V dropped 0 bases and J dropped 3; count of bases not matched to a gene: 11. The CDR3 sequence is CASSQDTDRGLFDTEAFF. The CDR3 nucleotides read TGTGCCAGCAGCCAAGATACGGACAGGGGCTTGTTCGACACTGAAGCTTTCTTT.

This clonotype was seen only a few times. Here the CDR3 reads CASSLVGYYEQYF. CDR3 bases: TGTGCCAGCAGTTTGGTGGGTTACTACGAGCAGTACTTC. The chain links TRBV12-3 or TRBV12-4 to TRBJ2-7; D unclear. V gave up 3 bases and J gave up 3 bases, with 9 bases separating them. The CDR3 sequence is 13 residues long.

Only a few counts were recorded for this clonotype. J is TRBJ2-3 and V is TRBV28; D possibly corresponds to TRBD2 (5 bases). The CDR3 sequence is 14 residues long. Trimming left V 2 bases short and J 4 bases short, with 10 bases between. CDR1 and CDR2 (germline): MDHEN, SYDVKM. In DNA form, the CDR3 reads TGTGCCAGCAGTTTAGGTGGGAGCTCAGATACGCAGTATTTT. Residues: CASSLGGSSDTQYF.

There are many counts of this clonotype. This chain links TRBV11-2 with TRBJ1-1; D gene uncertain. CDR3 size: 17 residues. Germline V gene lookup returns CDR1 SGHAT and CDR2 FQNNGV. The germline V and J ends were trimmed by 0 bases and 0 bases, with 14 bases remaining between them. CDR3 nucleotide sequence: TGTGCCAGCAGCTTAGACGCGACCGGGTCCGTGAACACTGAAGCTTTCTTT. It is translated as CASSLDATGSVNTEAFF. The entire variable domain, with the rest obtained from reference TRBV11-2 and TRBJ1-1, is as follows: EAGVAQSPRYKIIEKRQSVAFWCNPISGHATLYWYQQILGQGPKLLIQFQNNGVVDDSQLPKDRFSAERLKGVDSTLKIQPAKLEDSAVYLCASSLDATGSVNTEAFFGQGTRLTVV.

This CDR3 is CSVRYRDKPYEQYF. CDR3 nucleotides: TGCAGCGTAAGATACCGGGACAAGCCCTACGAGCAGTACTTC. The J gene is TRBJ2-7, the V gene TRBV29-1; maybe TRBD1 (6 bases). The CDR3 is 14 residues long. Germline V gene sequence: CDR1 SQVTM, CDR2 ANQGSEA. With 6 bases removed from V and 2 bases from J, the gap between germline ends came to 17 bases.

This clonotype appeared many times. J is TRBJ2-1 and V is TRBV15; TRBD1 matches at 8 bases. V shed 2 bases, J shed 9 bases, and the junction held 3 bases outside the gene matches. This CDR3 is built from 13 residues. CDR1 and CDR2 (germline): LNHNV, YYDKDF (reference sequence). In DNA form, the CDR3 reads TGTGCCACCAGCAGACCACAGGGGGGTGAGCAGTTCTTC. This encodes CATSRPQGGEQFF.

In this sample, this clonotype turned up a few times. The chain links TRBV28 to TRBJ1-5; unclear D gene. V was trimmed by 11 bases and J by 2 bases, leaving 16 bases between them. The germline V gene encodes CDR1 MDHEN and CDR2 SYDVKM. The CDR3 is 14 residues long. As DNA, the CDR3 is TGTGCCGGCGTCGAAGGTAATGGCAATCAGCCCCAGCATTTT. It codes for CAGVEGNGNQPQHF. Based on the CDR3 plus reference TRBV28 and TRBJ1-5, the full variable domain is DVKVTQSSRYLVKRTGEKVFLECVQDMDHENMFWYRQDPGLGLRLIYFSYDVKMKEKGDIPEGYSVSREKKERFSLILESASTNQTSMYLCAGVEGNGNQPQHFGDGTRLSIL.

This clonotype was recorded a few times. The chain uses TRBV15 and TRBJ2-3, with TRBD2 identical over 11 bases. The CDR3 extends over 15 amino acids. Germline V gene data show CDR1 as LNHNV and CDR2 as YYDKDF (reference sequence). V gave up 5 bases and J gave up 3 bases; unmatched junction bases: 4. This CDR3 is CATSPGLAGTDTQYF. CDR3 nucleotide sequence: TGTGCCACCAGCCCTGGACTAGCGGGTACAGATACGCAGTATTTT. Drawing the rest from reference TRBV15 and TRBJ2-3, the complete variable domain is DAMVIQNPRYQVTQFGKPVTLSCSQTLNHNVMYWYQQKSSQAPKLLFHYYDKDFNNEADTPDNFQSRRPNTSFCFLDIRSPGLGDTAMYLCATSPGLAGTDTQYFGPGTRLTVL.

This clonotype was counted ten times or more. The DNA for the CDR3 is TGTGCCAGCAGATACGTCGGGGAGCAGTTCTTC. This translates into CASRYVGEQFF. V is TRBV7-2 and J is TRBJ2-1; unclear D gene. Trimming took 6 bases from V and 10 from J, leaving 10 bases between them. The CDR3 extends over 11 amino acids. The germline V gene has CDR1 SGHTA and CDR2 FQGNSA.

This clonotype has a count of ten or more. This chain uses TRBV5-1 with TRBJ2-5; D remains ambiguous. The ends were cut back, 1 base at V and 4 bases at J, with 17 bases in the middle. From germline, CDR1 is SGHRS and CDR2 YFSETQ. There are 16 residues in the CDR3. DNA of the CDR3: TGCGCCAGCAGCTTGCGGGCAGTCACACAAAGAGAGACCCAGTACTTC. It encodes CASSLRAVTQRETQYF.

The table lists this clonotype with a few counts. This rearrangement joins TRBV7-6 to TRBJ2-1; no firm D call. The CDR3 runs to 15 residues. Trimming took off 1 base at V and 9 bases at J, with 16 bases between the two ends. Germline V lookup: CDR1 SGHVS, CDR2 FNYEAQ. CDR3 loop: CASSLGPSSLGEQFF. The CDR3 coding sequence is TGTGCCAGCAGCTTAGGGCCTAGTTCATTGGGTGAGCAGTTCTTC.

The chain carries TRBV7-3 and TRBJ2-1, with a tentative D call TRBD1 (5 bases). Germline V gives CDR1 SGHTA, CDR2 FQGTGA. V lost 2 bases, J lost 2 bases, and 10 bases lay in between. The length of the CDR3 is 15 residues. CDR3 bases: TGTGCCAGCAGCTTAGTCAGGGCCACCTACAATGAGCAGTTCTTC. Amino acid sequence: CASSLVRATYNEQFF.

This clonotype turned up a few times. The V and J genes are TRBV29-1 and TRBJ2-7; 11 nucleotides align to TRBD2. Germline values: CDR1 SQVTM, CDR2 ANQGSEA. With 7 bases clipped from V and 1 base from J, the junction kept 15 bases outside the gene matches. The CDR3 is 17 amino acids. As DNA, the CDR3 is TGCAGCGCCGGCGGACTAGCGGGTACTCTTTTATCCTACGAGCAGTACTTC. It translates to CSAGGLAGTLLSYEQYF.

In its sample, this clonotype was seen a few times. The chain links TRBV7-2 to TRBJ2-3; no clear D gene. V was trimmed by 5 bases and J by 2 bases, leaving 17 bases between them. The CDR3 is 16 residues long. Germline CDR1 is SGHTA and CDR2 is FQGNSA. The CDR3 is CASSGKTQVTTDTQYF. The CDR3 DNA follows: TGTGCCAGCAGCGGAAAAACCCAGGTTACCACAGATACGCAGTATTTT.

This clonotype was seen a handful of times. V is TRBV28 and J is TRBJ2-7; tentatively, D is TRBD1 (6 bases). Germline V gene data show CDR1 as MDHEN and CDR2 as SYDVKM. CDR3 length equals 14 residues. Deletions cut 5 bases from V and 2 bases from J, with 13 bases between. This chain's CDR3 is CASSRQGTAYEQYF. CDR3 bases: TGTGCCAGCAGTAGGCAGGGGACCGCCTACGAGCAGTACTTC.

This clonotype was counted between two and nine times. The gene calls are TRBV6-2 or TRBV6-3 and TRBJ2-1; tentative D call: TRBD1 (6 bases). The CDR3 runs 16 residues. Trimming cost V 10 bases and J 0 bases, with 19 bases left between them. Germline CDR1 and CDR2: MNHEY and SVGEGT. The DNA for the CDR3 is TGTGCCACCTCTCGAGGACAGCGTAGCTCCTACAATGAGCAGTTCTTC. This sequence encodes CATSRGQRSSYNEQFF.

This clonotype was recorded a few times. The chain joins TRBV28 to TRBJ1-2; D might be TRBD1 (5 bases). The germline V gene encodes CDR1 MDHEN and CDR2 SYDVKM. This CDR3 comprises 14 residues. The V end lost 5 bases, the J end lost 3 bases, and 13 bases lay between the germline ends. CDR3 loop: CASSKEGRYYGYTF. The CDR3 coding sequence is TGTGCCAGCAGTAAAGAGGGACGGTACTATGGCTACACCTTC.

With regard to this clonotype: Since a much larger clone is just one base distant, this may be a read error. The J gene is TRBJ2-7, the V gene TRBV7-2, with 8 bases matching TRBD2. The length of the CDR3 is 15 residues. CDR1 SGHTA and CDR2 FQGNSA come from the germline V gene. In DNA form, the CDR3 reads TGTGCCATCAGCCTCGTTCGGGAGGGCTCCTACGAGCAGTACTTC. Translating gives CAISLVREGSYEQYF.

This clonotype was observed at least ten times. The genes are TRBV19 and TRBJ2-1, with 8 bases matching TRBD2. CDR3 length: 15 residues. J gave up 5 bases and V 3 bases, and 6 bases lay outside the gene matches. Germline V gene data show CDR1 as LNHDA and CDR2 as SQIVND (reference sequence). The CDR3: CASSMARGANNEQFF. The CDR3 DNA reads as TGTGCCAGTAGTATGGCGCGGGGGGCCAACAATGAGCAGTTCTTC.

This clonotype was seen only once. The V call is TRBV5-1, the J call TRBJ2-7; 7 bases are a match to TRBD1. Trimming took 2 bases from V and 2 from J; bases not matched to a gene: 7. Germline V lookup: CDR1 SGHRS, CDR2 YFSETQ. The CDR3 is 15 amino acids. The CDR3 loop is CASSFTGTETYEQYF. The CDR3 bases are TGCGCCAGCAGCTTTACCGGGACAGAGACCTACGAGCAGTACTTC.

V and J are TRBV18 and TRBJ1-3; 8 bases agree with TRBD1. The CDR3 extends over 17 amino acids. CDR1 KGHSH and CDR2 LQKENI come from the germline V gene. After removal of 1 base from V and 2 bases from J, the junction contained 7 bases not matched to a gene. CDR3 nucleotides: TGTGCCAGCTCACCACTTGGCGGACAGGGAGCTGGAAACACCATATATTTT. Protein product: CASSPLGGQGAGNTIYF.

This clonotype was detected a few times. The gene calls are TRBV14 and TRBJ2-1; D not resolved. The CDR3 spans 16 residues. Germline V gene lookup returns CDR1 SGHDN and CDR2 FVKESK. Trimming took off 1 base at V and 2 bases at J, with 12 bases between the two ends. As DNA, the CDR3 is TGTGCCAGCAGCCAAGTAGGGCGAACCCCCTACAATGAGCAGTTCTTC. Residues: CASSQVGRTPYNEQFF.

This chain uses TRBV28 with TRBJ2-4; 8 nucleotides align to TRBD1. The CDR3 covers 17 residues. Germline lookup yields CDR1 MDHEN and CDR2 SYDVKM. V trimming: 3 bases; J trimming: 0 bases; junction bases outside the gene matches: 7. DNA of the CDR3: TGTGCCAGCAGTTTCCCGACAGGGGATGTAGCCAAAAACATTCAGTACTTC. Residues: CASSFPTGDVAKNIQYF.

This clonotype was found many times. This chain links TRBV7-2 with TRBJ2-1, with unresolved D. The V end lost 5 bases, the J end lost 8 bases, and 7 bases lay between the germline ends. Germline-derived CDR1 and CDR2 are SGHTA and FQGNSA. The CDR3 has 11 amino acids. For the CDR3, the DNA is TGTGCCAGCAGCCCCAATTATGAGCAGTTCTTC. Protein: CASSPNYEQFF.

This clonotype was seen only a few times. This chain links TRBV7-2 with TRBJ2-5; no reliable D call. Between the trimmed V and J ends, which lost 5 bases and 2 bases, there was a span of 9 bases. There are 13 residues in the CDR3. CDR1 SGHTA and CDR2 FQGNSA come from the germline V gene. The CDR3 coding sequence is TGTGCCAGCAGCCGGGCGGTTCAAGAGACCCAGTACTTC. Translated, it gives CASSRAVQETQYF.

The chain recombines TRBV29-1 with TRBJ2-7; the D gene could be TRBD1 or TRBD2 (5 bases each). The CDR3 spans 11 residues. The V and J ends lost 7 bases and 5 bases respectively, with 12 bases between them. Looked up from germline, CDR1 is SQVTM and CDR2 is ANQGSEA. The DNA for the CDR3 is TGCAGCGCCGGTTGGGACCACGAGCAGTACTTC. Protein: CSAGWDHEQYF.

The CDR3 DNA reads as TGCGCCAGCAGCCTTAGCGGATTGCTATTTGACGAGCAGTACTTC. Encoded protein: CASSLSGLLFDEQYF. V and J are TRBV5-1 and TRBJ2-7; maybe TRBD2 (6 bases). The CDR3 consists of 15 residues. Between the trimmed V and J ends, which lost 4 bases and 5 bases, there was a span of 19 bases. CDR1 is SGHRS, CDR2 YFSETQ, per germline.